The source of this TCR beta chain is a study of breast tumors, draining lymph nodes, adjacent tissues (dated by TCRdb to about 2016). As for the study more broadly: TCR beta repertoires were compared across tumor, adjacent nontumor tissue and axillary lymph nodes obtained from breast cancer patients. The study was designed to assess the relationships and possible T-cell exchange between tumor, surrounding tissue and draining lymph node repertoires in human breast cancer. General conclusions and limits of the study: Tumor and nontumor tissue repertoires were significantly more similar in luminal-like than in basal-like breast cancer. The conclusion that tumor T cells originate in lymph nodes was framed as consistent with a hypothesis rather than directly demonstrated. Tumor T-cell repertoires showed less diversity than lymph node repertoires and more diversity than nontumor tissue repertoires, and tumor T-cell repertoires showed preferential V and J gene usage. The data were judged consistent with most tumor T cells deriving from the lymph node and then expanding within tumor tissue.

TCRdb lists the instrument as Illumina HiSeq 2000. Multiplex PCR amplification was used to build the TCR beta chain libraries. The amplified TCR beta chain products were analyzed by high-throughput sequencing. TCRdb ran its own pipeline on the public reads, namely fastp trimming at Q25 and MiXCR clone calling, and kept in-frame beta chains. Every entry covers one CDR3 protein and lists the most common genes and DNA from its rows. The sample table holds 85,000 to 130,000 distinct CDR3 sequences, of which about 30% were seen once. Approximately 5.2% of the sample is in the top ten clones. The cysteine opens and the phenylalanine closes a CDR3 of 16 amino acids. Of all the DNA, just the CDR3 is kept, 48 bases in frame from base 1. CDR1 and CDR2, per the germline V gene (reference sequence), are MNHEY and SMNVEV. Lymph node samples were obtained from the axillary draining lymph nodes of breast cancer patients.

In the case of this clonotype: Its antigen specificity is not known. A read error may explain this, as a much larger clone is one base away.

The TCR originated in a female donor with breast cancer. Some clones in this sample may be carry-over from other donors' samples. Sequencing was carried out using axillary lymph node tissue. The V gene is TRBV27 and the J gene is TRBJ2-1, and 9 junction bases match TRBD2. The sequenced DNA: TGTGCCAGCAGTTCCCGGATAGCGGGAGCCTACAATGAGCAGTCCTTC. Protein translation: CASSSRIAGAYNEQSF.